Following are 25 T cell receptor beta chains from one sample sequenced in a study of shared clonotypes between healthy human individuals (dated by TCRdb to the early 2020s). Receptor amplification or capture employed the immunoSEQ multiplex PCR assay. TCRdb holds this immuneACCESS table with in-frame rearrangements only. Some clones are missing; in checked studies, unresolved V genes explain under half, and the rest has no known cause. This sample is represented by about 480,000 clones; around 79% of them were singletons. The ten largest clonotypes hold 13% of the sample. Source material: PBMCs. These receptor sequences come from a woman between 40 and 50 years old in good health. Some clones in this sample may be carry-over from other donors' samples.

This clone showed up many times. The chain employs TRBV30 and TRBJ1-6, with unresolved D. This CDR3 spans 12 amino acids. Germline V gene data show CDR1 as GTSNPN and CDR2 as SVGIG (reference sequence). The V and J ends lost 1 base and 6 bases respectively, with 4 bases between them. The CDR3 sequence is CAWSDLNSPLHF. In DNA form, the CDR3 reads TGTGCCTGGAGTGACCTTAATTCACCCCTCCACTTT.

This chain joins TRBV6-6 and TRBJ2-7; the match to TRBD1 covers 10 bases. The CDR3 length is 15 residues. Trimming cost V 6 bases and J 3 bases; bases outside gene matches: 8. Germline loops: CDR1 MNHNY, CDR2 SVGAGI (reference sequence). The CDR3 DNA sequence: TGTGCCAGCAGCCAAACCGGGACAGGGGTCTACGAGCAGTACTTC. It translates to CASSQTGTGVYEQYF.

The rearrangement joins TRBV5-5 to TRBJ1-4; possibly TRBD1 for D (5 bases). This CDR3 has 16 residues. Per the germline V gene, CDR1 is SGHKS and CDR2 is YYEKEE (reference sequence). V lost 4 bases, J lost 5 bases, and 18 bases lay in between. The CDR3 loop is CASSHSGGPSNEKLFF. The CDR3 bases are TGTGCCAGCAGCCATTCCGGGGGACCTTCAAATGAAAAACTGTTTTTT.

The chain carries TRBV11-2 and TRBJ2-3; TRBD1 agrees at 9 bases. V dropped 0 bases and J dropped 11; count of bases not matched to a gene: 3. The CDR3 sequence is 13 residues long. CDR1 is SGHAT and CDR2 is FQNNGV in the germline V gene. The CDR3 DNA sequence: TGTGCCAGCAGCTTAGATCGGGACAGGGTGCAGTATTTT. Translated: CASSLDRDRVQYF.

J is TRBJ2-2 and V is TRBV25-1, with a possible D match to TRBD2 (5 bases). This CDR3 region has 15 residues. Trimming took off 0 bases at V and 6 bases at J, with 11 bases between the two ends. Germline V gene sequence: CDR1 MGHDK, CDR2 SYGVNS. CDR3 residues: CASSEYFVGAGELFF. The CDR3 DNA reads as TGTGCCAGCAGTGAATATTTTGTCGGGGCCGGGGAGCTGTTTTTT.

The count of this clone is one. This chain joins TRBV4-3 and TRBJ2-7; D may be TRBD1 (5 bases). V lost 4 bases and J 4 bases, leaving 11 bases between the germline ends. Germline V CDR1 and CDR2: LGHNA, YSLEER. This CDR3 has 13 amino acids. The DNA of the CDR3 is TGCGCCAGCAGCCCAGGGCAGACATACGAGCAGTACTTC. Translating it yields CASSPGQTYEQYF.

In DNA form, the CDR3 reads TGTGCCAGCAGTGGGGGTTTGTACTATGGCTACACCTTC. Translated, it gives CASSGGLYYGYTF. The V and J genes are TRBV25-1 and TRBJ1-2; no clear D. V was clipped by 4 bases and J by 3 bases, with 9 bases between them. Looked up from germline, CDR1 is MGHDK and CDR2 is SYGVNS. The CDR3 has 13 amino acids.

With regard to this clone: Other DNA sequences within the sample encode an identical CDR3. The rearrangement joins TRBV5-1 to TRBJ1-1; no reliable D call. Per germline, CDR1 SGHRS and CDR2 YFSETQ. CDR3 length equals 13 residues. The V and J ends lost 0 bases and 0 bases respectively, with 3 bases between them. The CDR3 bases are TGCGCCAGCAGCTTGGGAGTGAACACTGAAGCTTTCTTT. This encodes CASSLGVNTEAFF.

In DNA, the CDR3 is TGTGCCAGCAGTTTATCGGTGCGGGGCGGGGCTCAGCCCCAGCATTTT. It encodes CASSLSVRGGAQPQHF. This chain links TRBV27 with TRBJ1-5; maybe TRBD1 (5 bases). Trimming shortened V by 0 bases and J by 6 bases, and 15 bases separated the two germline ends. This CDR3 spans 16 amino acids. Germline CDR1 and CDR2: MNHEY and SMNVEV (reference sequence).

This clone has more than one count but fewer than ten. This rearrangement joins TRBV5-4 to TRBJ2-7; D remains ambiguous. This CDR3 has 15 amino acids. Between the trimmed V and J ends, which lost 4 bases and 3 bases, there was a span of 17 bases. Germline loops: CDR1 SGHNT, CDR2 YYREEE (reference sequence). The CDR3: CASSTSPGSSYEQYF. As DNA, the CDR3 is TGTGCCAGCAGCACGAGCCCGGGCTCAAGCTACGAGCAGTACTTC.

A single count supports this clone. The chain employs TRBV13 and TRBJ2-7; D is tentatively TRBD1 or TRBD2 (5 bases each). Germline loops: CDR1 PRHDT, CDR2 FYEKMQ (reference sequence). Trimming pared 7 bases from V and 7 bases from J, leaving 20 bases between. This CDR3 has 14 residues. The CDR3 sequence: CASTRLPGTREQYF. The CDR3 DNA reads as TGTGCCAGCACCAGACTCCCCGGGACGCGTGAGCAGTACTTC.

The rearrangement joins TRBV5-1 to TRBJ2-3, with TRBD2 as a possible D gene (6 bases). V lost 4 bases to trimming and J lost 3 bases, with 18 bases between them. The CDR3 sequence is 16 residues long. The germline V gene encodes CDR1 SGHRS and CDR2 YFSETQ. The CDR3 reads CASSPWRWRDTDTQYF. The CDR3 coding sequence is TGCGCCAGCAGCCCCTGGCGGTGGCGGGATACAGATACGCAGTATTTT.

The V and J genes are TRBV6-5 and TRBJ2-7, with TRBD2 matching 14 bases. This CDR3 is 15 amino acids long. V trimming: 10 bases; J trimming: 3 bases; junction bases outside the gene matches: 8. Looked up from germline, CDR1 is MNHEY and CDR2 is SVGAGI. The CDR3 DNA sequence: TGTGCCACGTCCCTGGGACTAGCGGGAGACTACGAGCAGTACTTC. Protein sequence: CATSLGLAGDYEQYF.

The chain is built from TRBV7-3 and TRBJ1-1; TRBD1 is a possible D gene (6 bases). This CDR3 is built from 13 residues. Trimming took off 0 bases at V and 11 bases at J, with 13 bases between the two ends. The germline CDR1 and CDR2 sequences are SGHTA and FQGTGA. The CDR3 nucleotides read TGTGCCAGCAGCTTAACACAGGGAAGGGGGGCTTTCTTT. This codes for CASSLTQGRGAFF.

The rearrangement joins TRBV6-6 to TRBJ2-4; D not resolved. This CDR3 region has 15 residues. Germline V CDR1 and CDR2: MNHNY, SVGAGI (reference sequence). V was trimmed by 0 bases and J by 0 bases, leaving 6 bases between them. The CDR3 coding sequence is TGTGCCAGCAGTTACTCTGCATTAGCCAAAAACATTCAGTACTTC. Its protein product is CASSYSALAKNIQYF.

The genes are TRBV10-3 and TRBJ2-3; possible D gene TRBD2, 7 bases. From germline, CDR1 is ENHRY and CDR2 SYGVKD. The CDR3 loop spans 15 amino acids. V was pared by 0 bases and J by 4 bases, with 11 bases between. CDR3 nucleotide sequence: TGTGCCATCAGTGAGTCGGCGGGGGCGGCAGATACGCAGTATTTT. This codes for CAISESAGAADTQYF.

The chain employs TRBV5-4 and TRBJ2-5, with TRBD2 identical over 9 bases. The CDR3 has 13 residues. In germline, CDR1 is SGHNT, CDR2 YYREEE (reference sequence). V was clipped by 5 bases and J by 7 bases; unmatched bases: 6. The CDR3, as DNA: TGTGCCAGCAGTCAACTAGCGGGCCGGACCCAGTACTTC. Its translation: CASSQLAGRTQYF.

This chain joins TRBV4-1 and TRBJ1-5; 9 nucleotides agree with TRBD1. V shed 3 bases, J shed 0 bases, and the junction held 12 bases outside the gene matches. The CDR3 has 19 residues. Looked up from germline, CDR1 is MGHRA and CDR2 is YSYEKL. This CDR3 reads CASSQTQGQGLNSNQPQHF. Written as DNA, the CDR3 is TGCGCCAGCAGCCAGACCCAGGGACAGGGTCTGAATAGCAATCAGCCCCAGCATTTT.

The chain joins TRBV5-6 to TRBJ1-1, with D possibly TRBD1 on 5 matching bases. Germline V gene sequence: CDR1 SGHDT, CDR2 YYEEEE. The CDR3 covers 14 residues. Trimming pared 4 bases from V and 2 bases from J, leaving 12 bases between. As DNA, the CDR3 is TGTGCCAGCAGCCGACAGCTCCCAAACACTGAAGCTTTCTTT. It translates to CASSRQLPNTEAFF.

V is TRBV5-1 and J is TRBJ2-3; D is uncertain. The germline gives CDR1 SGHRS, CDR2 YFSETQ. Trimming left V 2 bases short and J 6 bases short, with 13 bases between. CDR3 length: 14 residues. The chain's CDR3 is CASSFSTPPDTQYF. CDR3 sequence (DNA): TGCGCCAGCAGCTTTTCTACGCCCCCCGATACGCAGTATTTT. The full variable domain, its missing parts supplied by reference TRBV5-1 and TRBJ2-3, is KAGVTQTPRYLIKTRGQQVTLSCSPISGHRSVSWYQQTPGQGLQFLFEYFSETQRNKGNFPGRFSGRQFSNSRSEMNVSTLELGDSALYLCASSFSTPPDTQYFGPGTRLTVL.

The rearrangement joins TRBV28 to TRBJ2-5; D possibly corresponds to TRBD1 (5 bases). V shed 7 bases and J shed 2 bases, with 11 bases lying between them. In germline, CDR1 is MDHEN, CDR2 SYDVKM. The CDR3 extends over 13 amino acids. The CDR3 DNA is TGTGCCAGCAATCGACAGCAACAAGAGACCCAGTACTTC. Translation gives CASNRQQQETQYF.

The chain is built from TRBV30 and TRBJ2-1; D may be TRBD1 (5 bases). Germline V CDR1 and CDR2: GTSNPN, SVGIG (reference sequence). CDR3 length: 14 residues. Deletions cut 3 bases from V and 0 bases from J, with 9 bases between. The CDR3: CAWSRTSSYNEQFF. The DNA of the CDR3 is TGTGCCTGGAGCCGGACAAGCTCCTACAATGAGCAGTTCTTC.

The CDR3 coding sequence is TGTGCCAGCAGTTTATCGACCCCTGCGACTAGCGGGAAGAAGGATGAGCAGTTCTTC. It yields the protein CASSLSTPATSGKKDEQFF. The gene calls are TRBV28 and TRBJ2-1; 11 bases are a match to TRBD2. From germline, CDR1 is MDHEN and CDR2 SYDVKM. This CDR3 spans 19 amino acids. V trimming: 1 base; J trimming: 8 bases; junction bases outside the gene matches: 16.

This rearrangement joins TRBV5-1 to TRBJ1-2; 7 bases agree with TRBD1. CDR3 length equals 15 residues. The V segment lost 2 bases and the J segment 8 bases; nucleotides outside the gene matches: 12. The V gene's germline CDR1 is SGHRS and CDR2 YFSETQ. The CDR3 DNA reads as TGCGCCAGCAGCTTAGGTCAGGGGGGGACGGAAGGCTACACCTTC. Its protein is CASSLGQGGTEGYTF.

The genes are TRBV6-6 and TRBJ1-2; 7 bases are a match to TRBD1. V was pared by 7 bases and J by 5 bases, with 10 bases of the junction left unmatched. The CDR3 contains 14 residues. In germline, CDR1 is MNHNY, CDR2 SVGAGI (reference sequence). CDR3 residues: CASTQSEQGYGYTF. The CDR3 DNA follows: TGTGCCAGCACCCAATCGGAACAGGGGTATGGCTACACCTTC.